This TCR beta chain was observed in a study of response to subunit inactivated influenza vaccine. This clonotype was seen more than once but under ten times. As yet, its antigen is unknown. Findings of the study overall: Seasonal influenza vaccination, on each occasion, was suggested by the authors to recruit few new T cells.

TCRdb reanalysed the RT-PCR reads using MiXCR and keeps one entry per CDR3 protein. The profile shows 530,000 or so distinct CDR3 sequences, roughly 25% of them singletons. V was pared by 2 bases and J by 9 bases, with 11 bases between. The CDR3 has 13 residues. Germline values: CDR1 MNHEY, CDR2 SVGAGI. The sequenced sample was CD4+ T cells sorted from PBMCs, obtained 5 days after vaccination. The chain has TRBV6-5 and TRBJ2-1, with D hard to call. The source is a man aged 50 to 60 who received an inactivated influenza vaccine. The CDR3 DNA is TGTGCCAGCAGTTACGTCGGGTCGGGTGAGCAGTTCTTC. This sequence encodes CASSYVGSGEQFF.